These 24 T cell receptor beta chains were all obtained from the same sample, sequenced in a study of PD-L1 blockade in urothelial cancer. Here immunoSEQ multiplex PCR was the method, and the copy in TCRdb shows in-frame clones only, minus some. The sample has approximately 79,000 clones, approximately 90% seen once; the top ten hold around 0.94%. Sample time point: peripheral blood 6 weeks after treatment start. The sequenced sample was PBMCs, obtained around atezolizumab (anti-PD-L1) treatment. The receptors shown here come from a woman over 75 with urothelial cancer.

The gene calls are TRBV5-1 and TRBJ2-7, with D possibly being TRBD2 (5 bases). The CDR3 totals 15 residues. V gave up 4 bases and J gave up 0 bases, with 14 bases separating them. CDR1 and CDR2 from the germline V gene are SGHRS and YFSETQ. In nucleotides, the CDR3 is TGCGCCAGCAGCGCCGGGGAACAGAGCTCCTACGAGCAGTACTTC. Encoded protein: CASSAGEQSSYEQYF.

The chain has TRBV19 and TRBJ1-5; a possible D gene is TRBD1 (5 bases). Trimming left V 3 bases short and J 7 bases short, with 16 bases between. Germline CDR1 is LNHDA and CDR2 is SQIVND (reference sequence). This CDR3 has 15 residues. CDR3 region: CASSMAQGGRQPQHF. CDR3 DNA: TGTGCCAGTAGTATGGCTCAGGGAGGGAGGCAGCCCCAGCATTTT.

The chain uses TRBV6-5 and TRBJ2-7, with D unresolved. The ends were cut back, 9 bases at V and 3 bases at J, with 6 bases in the middle. The CDR3 is made up of 10 amino acids. Per the germline V gene, CDR1 is MNHEY and CDR2 is SVGAGI. DNA for the CDR3: TGTGCCAGTGGCCGCTACGAGCAGTACTTC. It yields the protein CASGRYEQYF.

The chain has TRBV21-1 and TRBJ1-4; TRBD1, the D gene given by the table, was not confirmed from the DNA. TRBV21-1 is noted as a pseudogene. The CDR3 covers 14 residues. This chain's CDR3 is CASRPTGINEKLFF. As DNA, the CDR3 is TGTGCCAGCAGACCCACAGGGATAAATGAAAAACTGTTTTTT.

This chain uses TRBV7-3 with TRBJ2-5; 8 nucleotides line up with TRBD1. Germline V gene lookup returns CDR1 SGHTA and CDR2 FQGTGA. The CDR3 runs to 14 residues. Trimming at V came to 4 bases and at J to 4 bases, leaving 5 bases not matched to a gene. The CDR3 DNA reads TGTGCCAGCAGCTCACAGGGGGGAGGAGAGACCCAGTACTTC. It translates to CASSSQGGGETQYF.

Comment on this clone: The sample has other DNA sequences that encode this CDR3 too. The genes are TRBV28 and TRBJ1-2; 8 bases line up with TRBD1. J gave up 5 bases and V 6 bases, and 2 bases lay outside the gene matches. The CDR3 contains 12 residues. Germline V gene data show CDR1 as MDHEN and CDR2 as SYDVKM. CDR3 loop: CASSDRGYGYTF. DNA for the CDR3: TGTGCCAGCAGCGACAGGGGTTATGGCTACACCTTC.

The chain joins TRBV6-6 to TRBJ2-5; the match to TRBD1 covers 9 bases. The CDR3 length is 15 residues. V was clipped by 0 bases and J by 2 bases; unmatched bases: 1. Per the germline V gene, CDR1 is MNHNY and CDR2 is SVGAGI (reference sequence). The CDR3 region is CASSYSGQGQETQYF. As DNA, the CDR3 is TGTGCCAGCAGTTACTCGGGACAGGGACAAGAGACCCAGTACTTC.

The rearrangement uses TRBV27 and TRBJ2-1; TRBD2 matches at 10 bases. The CDR3 is 17 residues long. Trimming removed 2 bases from V and 0 bases from J; junction bases left unmatched: 4. The germline V gene encodes CDR1 MNHEY and CDR2 SMNVEV (reference sequence). DNA of the CDR3: TGTGCCAGCAGTTTAAGACTAGCGGGTAGCTCCTACAATGAGCAGTTCTTC. Protein: CASSLRLAGSSYNEQFF.

The chain uses TRBV5-4 and TRBJ2-1, with 10 positions matching TRBD1. This CDR3 has 18 residues. Germline CDR1 reads SGHNT; CDR2 reads YYREEE (reference sequence). V trimming: 3 bases; J trimming: 6 bases; junction bases outside the gene matches: 15. CDR3 bases: TGTGCCAGCAGCTCTCCCCCCCTCGGGACAGGGGTCGGCAATGAGCAGTTCTTC. Translating it yields CASSSPPLGTGVGNEQFF.

The chain links TRBV5-6 to TRBJ2-7; the D gene is possibly TRBD1 (6 bases). CDR3 length equals 13 residues. Germline values: CDR1 SGHDT, CDR2 YYEEEE. V dropped 4 bases and J dropped 5 bases, with 13 bases sitting between them. The CDR3 protein is CASSKQGTHEQYF. In DNA form, the CDR3 reads TGTGCCAGCAGCAAACAGGGAACCCACGAGCAGTACTTC.

The V call is TRBV12-2, the J call TRBJ2-3; TRBD2, the D gene given by the table, was not confirmed from the DNA. TRBV12-2 is a pseudogene locus. The CDR3 is 14 residues long. The CDR3 loop reads CASRLVRRRDTQYF. Here the CDR3 DNA reads TGTGCAAGTCGCTTGGTCCGTAGGAGGGATACGCAGTATTTT.

This sequence joins TRBV5-4 and TRBJ2-5; D perhaps matches TRBD1 (5 bases). Between the trimmed V and J ends, which lost 5 bases and 3 bases, there was a span of 11 bases. Germline assignment: CDR1 SGHNT and CDR2 YYREEE (reference sequence). The CDR3 spans 13 residues. The CDR3 loop is CASSLRAEETQYF. The DNA of the CDR3 is TGTGCCAGCAGTCTCAGGGCTGAAGAGACCCAGTACTTC.

V gene TRBV2 combines with J gene TRBJ1-1; no clear D. With 4 bases removed from V and 1 base from J, the gap between germline ends came to 10 bases. This CDR3 is 14 amino acids long. Germline V gives CDR1 SNHLY, CDR2 FYNNEI. CDR3 nucleotide sequence: TGTGCCAGCAGTGTGAGGAACGAGAACACTGAAGCTTTCTTT. Translation: CASSVRNENTEAFF.

The rearrangement uses TRBV18 and TRBJ1-5; D perhaps matches TRBD1 (6 bases). Germline values: CDR1 KGHSH, CDR2 LQKENI. The V gene lost 3 bases and the J gene lost 5 bases, with 14 bases spanning the gap. This CDR3 is 15 amino acids long. As DNA, the CDR3 is TGTGCCAGCTCACCCAGTAGGGCAGGGGATCAGCCCCAGCATTTT. Protein: CASSPSRAGDQPQHF.

This chain joins TRBV19 and TRBJ1-5; the D is unclear. Germline lookup yields CDR1 LNHDA and CDR2 SQIVND (reference sequence). The CDR3 runs 13 residues. Trimming left V 4 bases short and J 7 bases short, with 11 bases between. The CDR3 bases are TGTGCCAGTAGTAGGGGAGGTAACCAGCCCCAGCATTTT. Translating gives CASSRGGNQPQHF.

The chain's CDR3 is CASSPELTEKLFF. The CDR3 DNA sequence: TGTGCCAGCAGTCCCGAGCTAACGGAAAAACTGTTTTTT. V is TRBV6-1 and J is TRBJ1-4; D call uncertain. Germline loops: CDR1 MNHNS, CDR2 SASEGT. V shed 5 bases and J shed 8 bases, with 12 bases lying between them. The length of the CDR3 is 13 residues.

This clone is a singleton in its sample. V usage is TRBV28 and J usage is TRBJ1-2, with 9 nucleotides matching TRBD1. Trimming at V came to 8 bases and at J to 8 bases, leaving 9 bases not matched to a gene. The CDR3 loop spans 13 amino acids. CDR1 is MDHEN, CDR2 SYDVKM, per germline. This CDR3 reads CASVAGGQGGYTF. CDR3 bases: TGTGCCAGCGTGGCAGGGGGACAGGGAGGCTACACCTTC.

This clone was recorded only once. This sequence joins TRBV9 and TRBJ2-7, with 8 nucleotides matching TRBD1. V dropped 4 bases and J dropped 2; count of bases not matched to a gene: 5. Germline V gene data show CDR1 as SGDLS and CDR2 as YYNGEE. CDR3 length: 14 residues. CDR3 sequence: CASSNGQGPYEQYF. The CDR3 bases are TGTGCCAGCAGCAATGGACAGGGTCCCTACGAGCAGTACTTC.

Points on this clone: One end of the junction varies from germline; a read error may be responsible. The chain uses TRBV28 and TRBJ1-1; 9 nucleotides agree with TRBD1. Germline assignment: CDR1 MDHEN and CDR2 SYDVKM. This CDR3 has 12 residues. The CDR3: CASNPGQGRWAF. Written as DNA, the CDR3 is TGTGCCAGCAATCCGGGACAGGGCCGTTGGGCCTTT.

The chain's CDR3 is CASSMRTDTQYF. The CDR3 coding sequence is TGTGCCAGTAGTATGCGTACAGATACGCAGTATTTT. The genes are TRBV19 and TRBJ2-3; D is undetermined. The CDR3 is 12 amino acids. Germline assignment: CDR1 LNHDA and CDR2 SQIVND (reference sequence). Deletions cut 3 bases from V and 3 bases from J, with 4 bases between.

J is TRBJ2-1 and V is TRBV7-9; no firm D call. Trimming removed 1 base at V and 9 bases at J, with 13 bases between. The CDR3 is 14 residues long. Germline assignment: CDR1 SEHNR and CDR2 FQNEAQ (reference sequence). The CDR3 sequence: CASSLVGILPEQFF. The CDR3 nucleotides are TGTGCCAGCAGCTTAGTCGGTATACTGCCTGAGCAGTTCTTC.

This clone was observed a single time. This chain uses TRBV7-9 with TRBJ2-1; 7 bases fit TRBD2. The CDR3 runs 14 residues. The germline gives CDR1 SEHNR, CDR2 FQNEAQ (reference sequence). The V gene end was trimmed by 3 bases and the J gene end by 6 bases; junction bases not matched to a gene: 5. In DNA, the CDR3 is TGTGCCAGCAGCTTCGGACTAGGGTCCAATGAGCAGTTCTTC. This encodes CASSFGLGSNEQFF.

The chain employs TRBV27 and TRBJ2-7; a possible D gene is TRBD2 (6 bases). Germline values: CDR1 MNHEY, CDR2 SMNVEV (reference sequence). Trimming stripped 1 base from V and 6 bases from J, with 10 bases between. The length of the CDR3 is 13 residues. The CDR3 DNA reads as TGTGCCAGCAGTTTATGGGGGGACGGCGAGCAGTACTTC. Translated, it gives CASSLWGDGEQYF.

The count of this clone is one. The genes are TRBV5-1 and TRBJ1-5; D is perhaps TRBD1 (5 bases). V was clipped by 0 bases and J by 7 bases, with 14 bases between them. This CDR3 is built from 15 residues. In germline, CDR1 is SGHRS, CDR2 YFSETQ. CDR3 DNA: TGCGCCAGCAGCTTGGGACCAGGGAACGGCCAGCCCCAGCATTTT. Residues: CASSLGPGNGQPQHF.